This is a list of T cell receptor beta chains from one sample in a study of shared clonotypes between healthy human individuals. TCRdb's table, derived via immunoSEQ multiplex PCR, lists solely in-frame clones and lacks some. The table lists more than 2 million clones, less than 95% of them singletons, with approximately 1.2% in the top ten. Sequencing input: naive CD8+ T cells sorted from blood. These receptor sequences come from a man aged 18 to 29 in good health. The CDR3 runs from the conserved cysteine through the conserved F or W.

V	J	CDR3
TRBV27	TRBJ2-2	CASSLSTGFGELFF
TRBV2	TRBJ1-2	CASSEQDLTNYGYTF
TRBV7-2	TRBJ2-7	CASSLSGSGVYEQYF
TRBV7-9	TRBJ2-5	CASSSIAGESKTQYF
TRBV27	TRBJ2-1	CASSLSREGLDEQFF
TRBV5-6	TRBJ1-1	CASSLLDGDTEAFF
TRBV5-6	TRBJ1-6	CASSPGGVNSPLHF
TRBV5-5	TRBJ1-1	CASSHGTEATEAFF
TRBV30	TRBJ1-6	CAWAVEYNSPLHF
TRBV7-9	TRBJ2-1	CASSLGGHNEQFF
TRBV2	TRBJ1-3	CASSDPKGQVLSGNTIYF
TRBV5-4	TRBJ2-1	CASSDGQGYNEQFF
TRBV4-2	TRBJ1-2	CASSLGGVSNYGYTF
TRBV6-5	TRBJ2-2	CASTAGGGSTGELFF
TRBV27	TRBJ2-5	CATGPGVEGETQYF
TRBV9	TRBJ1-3	CASSVTWQSGNTIYF
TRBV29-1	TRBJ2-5	CSASGVDPGIFGTQYF
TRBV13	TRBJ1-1	CASSLDRAPEAFF